This T cell receptor beta chain was documented in a study of cytomegalovirus exposure and HLA in healthy donors. PCR used 60 Vbeta primers and 13 Jbeta primers. The method was immunoSEQ multiplex PCR; TCRdb's version includes in-frame clones alone and lacks a portion of them. Among about 150,000 clones listed, 75% to 90% were seen once. Germline V gene data show CDR1 as GTSNPN and CDR2 as SVGIG (reference sequence). Germline trimming cut 4 bases from V and 3 bases from J; bases unmatched to any gene: 9. The CDR3 has 16 residues. The clonotype originates from a woman between 50 and 59 years old in good health and CMV-seropositive. This rearrangement joins TRBV30 to TRBJ1-4, with 9 positions matching TRBD1. The sample taken for sequencing was PBMCs. CDR3 region: CAWNRGRESANEKLFF. The CDR3 DNA reads as TGTGCCTGGAACAGGGGGCGGGAGTCGGCTAATGAAAAACTGTTTTTT. Supplemented by reference TRBV30 and TRBJ1-4, the full variable domain reads SQTIHQWPATLVQPVGSPLSLECTVEGTSNPNLYWYRQAAGRGLQLLFYSVGIGQISSEVPQNLSASRPQDRQFILSSKKLLLSDSGFYLCAWNRGRESANEKLFFGSGTQLSVL.